One sample yielded the 8 T cell receptor beta chains listed below, sequenced in a study of regulatory T cells in long-lasting Graves disease. According to the study, TCR beta libraries were built with iRepertoire HTBI primers and CDR3-region Arm-PCR. MiXCR, run by TCRdb on the multiplex PCR reads, gives a single entry per CDR3 protein. The sample has 300,000 to 350,000 distinct CDR3 sequences; around 20% are singletons. Regarding time point: persistent/refractory GD, antithyroid drugs over 5 years with positive TRAb. PBMCs were the source of the RNA used for TCR sequencing. The specimen comprised peripheral blood mononuclear cells (PBMCs), sampled when the disease was refractory, from a patient treated with antithyroid drugs. The receptors come from a female donor with Graves disease.

This clonotype was picked up many times. The J gene is TRBJ2-7, the V gene TRBV20-1; D not certain. The germline V gene has CDR1 DFQATT and CDR2 SNEGSKA (reference sequence). This CDR3 spans 11 amino acids. V lost 0 bases to trimming and J lost 5 bases, with 5 bases between them. The CDR3: CSARDRHEQYF. DNA of the CDR3: TGCAGTGCTAGAGATCGGCACGAGCAGTACTTC.

This clonotype has only a few counts. The chain carries TRBV4-3 and TRBJ1-1; D is unclear. Between the trimmed V and J ends, which lost 0 bases and 0 bases, there was a span of 8 bases. The CDR3 contains 15 residues. CDR1 LGHNA and CDR2 YSLEER come from the germline V gene. The CDR3 coding sequence is TGCGCCAGCAGCCAAGAGTACCTTTTGAACACTGAAGCTTTCTTT. The encoded protein is CASSQEYLLNTEAFF.

This clonotype has at least ten counts. The chain links TRBV12-5 to TRBJ1-5; D not certain. CDR1 is LGHNT and CDR2 is FRNRAP in the germline V gene. CDR3 length equals 14 residues. V was trimmed by 1 base and J by 3 bases, leaving 7 bases between them. For the CDR3, the DNA is TGTGCTAGTGGTTTGGGGCAGAACAATCAGCCCCAGCATTTT. It specifies CASGLGQNNQPQHF. The full variable domain, completed using reference TRBV12-5 and TRBJ1-5, is DARVTQTPRHKVTEMGQEVTMRCQPILGHNTVFWYRQTMMQGLELLAYFRNRAPLDDSGMPKDRFSAEMPDATLATLKIQPSEPRDSAVYFCASGLGQNNQPQHFGDGTRLSIL.

There are many counts of this clonotype. V is TRBV20-1 and J is TRBJ1-2, with 10 bases that match TRBD1. Per germline, CDR1 DFQATT and CDR2 SNEGSKA (reference sequence). This CDR3 spans 13 amino acids. V was clipped by 5 bases and J by 8 bases; unmatched bases: 8. CDR3 in DNA: TGCAGTGCTGGACCGGGACAGGGGTCGGGCTACACCTTC. Protein: CSAGPGQGSGYTF.

Only a few counts were recorded for this clonotype. The chain links TRBV4-1 to TRBJ2-7; TRBD1 is a possible D gene (6 bases). CDR1 and CDR2 from the germline V gene are MGHRA and YSYEKL. The CDR3 is 17 residues long. V was cut by 1 base and J by 1 base, with 17 bases left in between. The chain's CDR3 is CASSQGPQGRSSYEQYF. The CDR3, as DNA: TGCGCCAGCAGCCAAGGCCCACAGGGACGTTCTTCCTACGAGCAGTACTTC.

This clonotype has at least ten counts. CDR3 nucleotide sequence: TGTGCCAGCAGGATTCCGGGACTAGCGGGGGTCCCGAACACCGGGGAGCTGTTTTTT. Translated: CASRIPGLAGVPNTGELFF. The chain couples TRBV2 to TRBJ2-2, with 14 bases aligning to TRBD2. CDR1 and CDR2 from the germline V gene are SNHLY and FYNNEI. With V trimmed by 6 bases and J by 0 bases, 9 bases remained unmatched. The CDR3 sequence is 19 residues long.

For the CDR3, the DNA is TGTGCCAGCAGCTCCCCCCCGACAGGCCGTACTGACTATGGCTACACCTTC. As protein: CASSSPPTGRTDYGYTF. The chain is built from TRBV7-8 and TRBJ1-2, with D possibly matching TRBD1 (6 bases). The CDR3 contains 17 residues. Per the germline V gene, CDR1 is SGHVS and CDR2 is FQNEAQ. V was pared by 4 bases and J by 3 bases, with 21 bases between.

The V gene is TRBV4-3, the J gene TRBJ1-1; 8 nucleotides match TRBD1. The germline V gene has CDR1 LGHNA and CDR2 YSLEER. Unmatched junction bases numbered 14, after V lost 4 bases and J lost 4 bases. The CDR3 consists of 17 residues. The CDR3 nucleotides are TGCGCCAGCAGCCCCCTCCCGCCGACGGACAGGGCCACTGAAGCTTTCTTT. This codes for CASSPLPPTDRATEAFF.